The sequence of this T cell receptor beta chain was determined in a study of blood T cells in healthy people across ages. Study-wide results and caveats: Both higher diversity and more naive CD4+ cells marked long-lived donors when set against aged donors. Unknown CMV status may confound age-related changes in expanded clones.

On this clonotype itself: The antigen is undetermined. This may stem from a read error, because a much larger clone lies one nucleotide away.

Total RNA extraction produced at least 6 micrograms (per sample) for the study. A second PCR of about 6 to 11 cycles used a sample-barcoded 5' primer and a J-beta primer mix. Each cDNA molecule was tagged by a template-switch adaptor that had 12 random nucleotides. TCRdb used MiXCR to reprocess the 5' RACE reads, holding one entry per CDR3 protein. Of 650,000 to 950,000 distinct CDR3 sequences detected, 40% to 50% appear once; the ten largest clones hold nearly 20%. The length of the CDR3 is 16 residues. CDR1 is MGHRA, CDR2 YSYEKL, per germline. This TCR was sampled from a man in his 60s in good health. The chain combines TRBV4-1 with TRBJ2-1, with D possibly TRBD1 on 5 matching bases. The J call may be in error: the DNA end matches TRBJ2-7 better. The sample consisted of blood. The CDR3 region has the DNA TGCGCCAGCAGCCAAAACCAGGGCAGCTCCTACAATGAGCAGTACTTC. It yields the protein CASSQNQGSSYNEQYF.